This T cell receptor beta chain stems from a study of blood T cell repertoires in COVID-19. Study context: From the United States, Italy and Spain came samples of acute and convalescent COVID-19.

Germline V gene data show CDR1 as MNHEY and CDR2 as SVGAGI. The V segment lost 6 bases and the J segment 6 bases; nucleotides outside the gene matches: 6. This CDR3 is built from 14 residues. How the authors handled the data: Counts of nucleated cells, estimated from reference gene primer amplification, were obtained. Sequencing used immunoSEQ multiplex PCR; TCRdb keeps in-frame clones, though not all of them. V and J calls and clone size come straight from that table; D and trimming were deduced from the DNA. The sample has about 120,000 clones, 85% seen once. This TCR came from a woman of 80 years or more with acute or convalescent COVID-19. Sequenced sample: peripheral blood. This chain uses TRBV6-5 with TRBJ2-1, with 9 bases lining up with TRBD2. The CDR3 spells CASRGRTSVNEQFF. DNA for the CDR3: TGTGCCAGCAGGGGCAGGACTAGCGTCAATGAGCAGTTCTTC.